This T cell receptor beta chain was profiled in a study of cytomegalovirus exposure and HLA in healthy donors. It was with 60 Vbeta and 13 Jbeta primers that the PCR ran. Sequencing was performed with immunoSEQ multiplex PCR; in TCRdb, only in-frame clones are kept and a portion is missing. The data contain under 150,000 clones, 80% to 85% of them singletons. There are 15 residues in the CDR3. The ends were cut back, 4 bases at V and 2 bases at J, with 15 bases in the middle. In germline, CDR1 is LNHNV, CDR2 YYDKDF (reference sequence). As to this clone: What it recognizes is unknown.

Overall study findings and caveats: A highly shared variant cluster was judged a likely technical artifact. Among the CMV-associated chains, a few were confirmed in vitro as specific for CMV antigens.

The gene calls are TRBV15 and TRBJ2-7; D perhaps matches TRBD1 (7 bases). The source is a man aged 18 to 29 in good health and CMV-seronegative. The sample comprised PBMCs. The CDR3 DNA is TGTGCCACCAGCACCAGGGGGGCAATCCCCTACGAGCAGTACTTC. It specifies CATSTRGAIPYEQYF.